Listed here is a single TCR beta chain. This clonotype was recorded at least ten times. Its cognate antigen has yet to be identified. Within one base of it there is no much larger clone, and no base qualities were kept. The data originate from a study of breast tumors, draining lymph nodes, adjacent tissues (dated by TCRdb to 2016 to 2018). In the study overall: TCR beta repertoires were compared across tumor, adjacent nontumor tissue and axillary lymph nodes obtained from breast cancer patients. In human breast cancer, the study set out to assess how tumor, surrounding tissue and draining lymph node repertoires relate to one another and whether T cells might be exchanged between them.

Ends trimmed: V by 6 bases, J by 5 bases; bases unmatched to a gene: 11. From the cysteine up to the phenylalanine, the CDR3 has a length of 14 residues. Only CDR3 DNA remains: 42 bases, in frame from the first base. For CDR1 and CDR2, the germline V gene (reference sequence) lists DFQATT and SNEGSKA. What the authors observed across the whole study: The data were considered consistent with the idea that most tumor T cells come from the lymph node and then expand in tumor tissue. Tumors showed preferential V and J gene usage, and their T-cell repertoire diversity fell below that of lymph nodes yet above that of nontumor tissue. The conclusion that tumor T cells originate in lymph nodes was framed as consistent with a hypothesis rather than directly demonstrated. The similarity between tumor and nontumor tissue repertoires was significantly greater in luminal-like breast cancer than in basal-like breast cancer.

Data came from an Illumina HiSeq 2000. TCR beta chain libraries were generated through multiplex PCR amplification. The amplified TCR beta chain products were analyzed by high-throughput sequencing. TCRdb trimmed the raw reads at Q25, called clones with MiXCR and kept productive beta chains. Each entry is one CDR3 protein sequence, shown with its most common DNA and genes. The sample has more than 20,000 distinct CDR3 sequences on record, around 23% of them singletons. The leading ten clones occupy approximately 12% of the sample. This receptor was obtained from a female donor with breast cancer. Some clones in this sample may be carry-over from other donors' samples. Recombination linked TRBV20-1 to TRBJ2-7; the junction holds 9 bases that match TRBD1. Sequences were obtained from breast tumor tissue. The nucleotide sequence reads as follows: TGCAGTGCGGCGCCGGGACAGGGACGCGACGAGCAGTACTTC. Translated, this gives CSAAPGQGRDEQYF.